Below, one TCR beta chain is given with its context. The source of the sample is a study of blood T cell repertoires in COVID-19. Study-level background: Acute-phase and convalescent COVID-19 samples originated in the United States, Italy and Spain. T cells, B-cell-depleted T cells, or PBMCs provided the cDNA or gDNA that served as material.

In the authors' workflow: Using reference gene primer amplification, nucleated cell counts were estimated. Profiling relied on immunoSEQ multiplex PCR, and the TCRdb table lists in-frame clones only, not all of them. D and trimming were read from the DNA, whereas the V and J calls and clone size are those reported in that table. This sample has a few hundred thousand clones, with about four fifths found just once. CDR3 size: 14 residues. The V and J ends lost 5 bases and 7 bases respectively, with 17 bases between them. CDR1 MDHEN and CDR2 SYDVKM come from the germline V gene. This sequence was found in a man aged 30-40 years who had recovered from COVID-19. The sequenced material came from peripheral blood. The chain has TRBV28 and TRBJ2-5; D is possibly TRBD1 (7 bases). The CDR3 is CASSPTGTPGTQYF. CDR3 coding DNA: TGTGCCAGCAGTCCGACAGGGACTCCCGGGACCCAGTACTTC.